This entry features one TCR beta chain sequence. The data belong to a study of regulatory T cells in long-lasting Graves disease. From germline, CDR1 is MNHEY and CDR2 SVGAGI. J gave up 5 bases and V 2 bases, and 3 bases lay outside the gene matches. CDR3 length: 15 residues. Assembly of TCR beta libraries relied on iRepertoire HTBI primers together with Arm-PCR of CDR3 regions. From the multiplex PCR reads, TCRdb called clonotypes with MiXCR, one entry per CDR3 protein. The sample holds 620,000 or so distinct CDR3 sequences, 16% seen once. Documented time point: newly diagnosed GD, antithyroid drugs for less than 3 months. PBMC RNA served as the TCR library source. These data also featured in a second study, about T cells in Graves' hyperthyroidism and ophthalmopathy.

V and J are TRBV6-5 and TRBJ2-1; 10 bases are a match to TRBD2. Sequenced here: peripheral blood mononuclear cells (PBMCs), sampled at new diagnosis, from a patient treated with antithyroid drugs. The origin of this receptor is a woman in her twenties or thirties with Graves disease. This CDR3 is CASSYRTSGNNEQFF. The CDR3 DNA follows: TGTGCCAGCAGTTACAGGACTAGCGGAAACAATGAGCAGTTCTTC.